Many counts were recorded for the clone carrying this TCR beta chain. Its antigen is unidentified. This record belongs to a study of response to subunit inactivated influenza vaccine. Study results and caveats: That few new T cells are recruited by each seasonal influenza vaccination was the authors' suggestion.

TCRdb reanalysed the RT-PCR reads using MiXCR and keeps one entry per CDR3 protein. Altogether about 160,000 distinct CDR3 sequences are present, 9.5% to 13% being singletons, with the ten largest covering 9.5% to 15%. Looked up from germline, CDR1 is MNHNS and CDR2 is SASEGT. This CDR3 comprises 17 residues. Trimming pared 6 bases from V and 0 bases from J, leaving 17 bases between. The starting material was non-naive T cells sorted from PBMCs, obtained roughly 48 days after vaccination. The rearrangement uses TRBV6-1 and TRBJ1-4, with a weak D call TRBD1 (5 bases). The receptor was derived from a man over 45 who received an inactivated influenza vaccine. CDR3 protein: CASSPAISGPTNEKLFF. In nucleotides, the CDR3 is TGTGCCAGCAGCCCTGCCATCTCAGGGCCAACTAATGAAAAACTGTTTTTT.